Included here is one T cell receptor (beta chain) sequence, with context. Original data processing: Counts of nucleated cells, estimated from reference gene primer amplification, were obtained. The method was immunoSEQ multiplex PCR; TCRdb's version includes in-frame clones alone and lacks a portion of them. Clone size and the V and J calls come from that table; the DNA yielded D and trimming. The sample holds approximately 250,000 clones, around 88% seen once. These data belong to a study of blood T cell repertoires in COVID-19. For the study at large: From the United States, Italy and Spain came samples of acute and convalescent COVID-19. PBMCs, B-cell-depleted T cells, or T cells were the source of the cDNA or gDNA that made up the material.

Germline CDR1 is MNHEY and CDR2 is SVGAGI. The V and J ends lost 6 bases and 6 bases respectively, with 8 bases between them. The CDR3 loop spans 11 amino acids. The rearrangement links TRBV6-5 to TRBJ1-1; possible D gene TRBD1, 6 bases. This TCR derives from a young man with active or convalescent COVID-19. What was sequenced was peripheral blood. CDR3 in DNA: TGTGCCAGCAGCAGGGGTTCTGAAGCTTTCTTT. Amino acid sequence: CASSRGSEAFF.